Presented here are 22 T cell receptor beta chains from one specimen sequenced in a study of T cells in localized non-small cell lung cancer. The assay was immunoSEQ multiplex PCR, and TCRdb's table has in-frame clones only and misses some. The data show roughly 1,600 clones, roughly 27% seen once. The sequences come from lung tumor tissue, collected before any cancer treatment. The receptors derive from a female donor over 55 with stage II lung adenocarcinoma.

This clone is large within its sample. The J gene is TRBJ1-1, the V gene TRBV6-8; D perhaps matches TRBD1 (5 bases). Germline CDR1 is MNHGY and CDR2 is SAAAGT. V gave up 8 bases and J gave up 4 bases, with 17 bases separating them. This CDR3 comprises 14 residues. The DNA for the CDR3 is TGTGCCAGCGGCCGGGACTCGAGGATCACTGAAGCTTTCTTT. Residues: CASGRDSRITEAFF.

This clone is a singleton in its sample. The chain joins TRBV25-1 to TRBJ2-3; 7 bases are a match to TRBD1. The J segment lost 6 bases and the V segment lost 5 bases, leaving 8 bases of the junction unmatched. The CDR3 has 14 residues. CDR1 is MGHDK and CDR2 is SYGVNS in the germline V gene. This CDR3 is CASSKRQGTDTQYF. CDR3 in DNA: TGTGCCAGCAGTAAACGACAGGGTACGGATACGCAGTATTTT.

The chain joins TRBV11-3 to TRBJ1-2; 7 bases fit TRBD1. The CDR3 is 18 amino acids. Germline trimming cut 4 bases from V and 6 bases from J; bases unmatched to any gene: 20. The germline V gene encodes CDR1 SGHNT and CDR2 YENEEA. CDR3: CASSSLGQDAKTTDGYTF. CDR3 in DNA: TGTGCCAGCAGCTCACTCGGACAGGACGCGAAAACTACAGATGGCTACACCTTC. Filled out from reference TRBV11-3 and TRBJ1-2, the complete variable domain reads EAGVVQSPRYKIIEKKQPVAFWCNPISGHNTLYWYLQNLGQGPELLIRYENEEAVDDSQLPKDRFSAERLKGVDSTLKIQPAELGDSAVYLCASSSLGQDAKTTDGYTFGSGTRLTVV.

This clone appeared a few times. The chain links TRBV9 to TRBJ2-1; 8 bases are a match to TRBD1. The germline V gene has CDR1 SGDLS and CDR2 YYNGEE. The CDR3 covers 15 residues. Germline trimming cut 5 bases from V and 2 bases from J; bases unmatched to any gene: 6. The CDR3 loop is CASRAGQGPYNEQFF. CDR3 in DNA: TGTGCCAGCAGGGCCGGACAGGGCCCCTACAATGAGCAGTTCTTC.

This clone has a handful of counts. The chain couples TRBV6-7 to TRBJ2-3, with 7 nucleotides matching TRBD2. TRBV6-7 is given ORF status, its function remaining uncertain. The CDR3 spans 14 residues. V lost 5 bases, J lost 5 bases, and 7 bases stayed unmatched. The CDR3: CASSEIRGVDTQYF. DNA for the CDR3: TGTGCCAGCAGTGAAATTCGGGGGGTAGATACGCAGTATTTT.

This clone has a handful of counts. The chain carries TRBV15 and TRBJ2-7; D call uncertain. V was shortened by 0 bases and J by 0 bases, with 9 bases between the two germline ends. This CDR3 is built from 15 residues. Germline values: CDR1 LNHNV, CDR2 YYDKDF (reference sequence). CDR3 nucleotides: TGTGCCACCAGCAGAGAGGTGGGTCCCTCCTACGAGCAGTACTTC. Translation gives CATSREVGPSYEQYF.

Only a few counts were recorded for this clone. The chain recombines TRBV9 with TRBJ2-7, with TRBD1 as a possible D gene (5 bases). Germline-derived CDR1 and CDR2 are SGDLS and YYNGEE. Trimming removed 6 bases at V and 0 bases at J, with 7 bases between. CDR3 length equals 12 residues. CDR3 sequence: CASKQDSYEQYF. CDR3 sequence (DNA): TGTGCCAGCAAACAGGACTCCTACGAGCAGTACTTC.

This clone counts as medium-sized. The J gene is TRBJ1-3, the V gene TRBV11-3; D remains ambiguous. CDR1 is SGHNT, CDR2 YENEEA, per germline. The CDR3 runs to 14 residues. Deletions cut 3 bases from V and 2 bases from J, with 8 bases between. The CDR3 DNA is TGTGCCAGCAGCTTGACCGGGACTGGAAACACCATATATTTT. Protein sequence: CASSLTGTGNTIYF. Together with reference TRBV11-3 and TRBJ1-3, the CDR3 gives the full variable domain: EAGVVQSPRYKIIEKKQPVAFWCNPISGHNTLYWYLQNLGQGPELLIRYENEEAVDDSQLPKDRFSAERLKGVDSTLKIQPAELGDSAVYLCASSLTGTGNTIYFGEGSWLTVV.

This clone has a handful of counts. This rearrangement joins TRBV11-3 to TRBJ2-2, with D unresolved. CDR1 is SGHNT and CDR2 is YENEEA in the germline V gene. With 6 bases removed from V and 8 bases from J, the gap between germline ends came to 22 bases. The CDR3 is made up of 16 amino acids. CDR3 sequence reads: CASSPQPVVVGGELFF. The DNA for the CDR3 is TGTGCCAGCAGTCCCCAGCCCGTGGTTGTAGGAGGGGAGCTGTTTTTT. The full variable domain, rest sourced from reference TRBV11-3 and TRBJ2-2, is EAGVVQSPRYKIIEKKQPVAFWCNPISGHNTLYWYLQNLGQGPELLIRYENEEAVDDSQLPKDRFSAERLKGVDSTLKIQPAELGDSAVYLCASSPQPVVVGGELFFGEGSRLTVL.

The chain has TRBV16 and TRBJ2-3; D ambiguous. V was shortened by 4 bases and J by 1 base, with 9 bases between the two germline ends. Germline CDR1 reads KGHSY; CDR2 reads FQNENV. There are 14 residues in the CDR3. Here the CDR3 reads CASSPVGGTDTQYF. DNA for the CDR3: TGTGCCAGCAGCCCGGTTGGCGGCACAGATACGCAGTATTTT.

The chain recombines TRBV29-1 with TRBJ1-2; D is perhaps TRBD1 (5 bases). In germline, CDR1 is SQVTM, CDR2 ANQGSEA. V shed 5 bases and J shed 8 bases, with 18 bases lying between them. This CDR3 spans 13 amino acids. CDR3 region: CSVIGNGGLGYTF. CDR3 in DNA: TGCAGCGTTATCGGTAATGGGGGATTAGGCTACACCTTC.

This clone appeared a few times. The chain uses TRBV15 and TRBJ1-5, with unresolved D. With 0 bases removed from V and 0 bases from J, the gap between germline ends came to 6 bases. Per germline, CDR1 LNHNV and CDR2 YYDKDF (reference sequence). CDR3 size: 15 residues. In nucleotides, the CDR3 is TGTGCCACCAGCAGAGATCCCCATAGCAATCAGCCCCAGCATTTT. Translating it yields CATSRDPHSNQPQHF.

The chain joins TRBV9 to TRBJ2-7; TRBD2 is a possible D gene (5 bases). V shed 5 bases and J shed 0 bases, with 12 bases lying between them. CDR3 length: 14 amino acids. CDR1 is SGDLS, CDR2 YYNGEE, per germline. Written as DNA, the CDR3 is TGTGCCAGCAGTGACCAAGGGAGCTCCTACGAGCAGTACTTC. It encodes CASSDQGSSYEQYF.

The chain uses TRBV30 and TRBJ1-2, with 9 bases fitting TRBD1. The V gene's germline CDR1 is GTSNPN and CDR2 SVGIG (reference sequence). V lost 0 bases, J lost 7 bases, and 12 bases stayed unmatched. This CDR3 is built from 16 residues. CDR3 loop: CAWSVGATGTGFGYTF. The CDR3 DNA reads TGTGCCTGGAGTGTAGGAGCTACCGGGACAGGGTTTGGCTACACCTTC.

V gene TRBV10-1 combines with J gene TRBJ2-2, with TRBD2 identical over 7 bases. Germline trimming cut 7 bases from V and 8 bases from J; bases unmatched to any gene: 7. The CDR3 contains 13 residues. CDR1 WNHNN and CDR2 SYGVQD come from the germline V gene (reference sequence). CDR3 DNA: TGCGCCAGCACAGCGGGGATTTCAGGGGAGCTGTTTTTT. Translating it yields CASTAGISGELFF.

This clone ranks as medium-sized. The chain uses TRBV7-2 and TRBJ1-2; 9 bases line up with TRBD1. Germline V gene sequence: CDR1 SGHTA, CDR2 FQGNSA. This CDR3 comprises 13 residues. J was trimmed by 7 bases and V by 5 bases; bases with no gene match: 5. Written as DNA, the CDR3 is TGTGCCAGCAGCCACGGGACAGGGTCTGGCTACACCTTC. This codes for CASSHGTGSGYTF.

This clone is deemed medium-sized. The CDR3 sequence: CASRETGVSPTGELFF. CDR3 nucleotides: TGTGCCAGTCGAGAGACAGGGGTTTCTCCCACCGGGGAGCTGTTTTTT. The chain joins TRBV12-2 to TRBJ2-2; the table assigns TRBD1, which was not confirmed against the DNA. TRBV12-2 is reported as a pseudogene. The CDR3 has 16 amino acids.

CDR3: CASSSPQTRSEQFF. The CDR3 DNA reads TGCGCCAGCAGCTCCCCGCAGACTAGAAGTGAGCAGTTCTTC. V usage is TRBV5-1 and J usage is TRBJ2-1; TRBD2 is a possible D gene (6 bases). Deletions cut 3 bases from V and 9 bases from J, with 16 bases between. This CDR3 spans 14 amino acids. The V gene's germline CDR1 is SGHRS and CDR2 YFSETQ.

The V gene is TRBV30, the J gene TRBJ1-5, with 7 bases fitting TRBD1. V was pared by 0 bases and J by 4 bases, with 6 bases of the junction left unmatched. Germline CDR1 reads GTSNPN; CDR2 reads SVGIG (reference sequence). CDR3 length equals 15 residues. The CDR3 sequence: CAWSVRGRGNQPQHF. The CDR3, as DNA: TGTGCCTGGAGTGTACGGGGCAGGGGGAATCAGCCCCAGCATTTT.

There are a few counts of this clone. The V call is TRBV19, the J call TRBJ2-1, with 9 nucleotides matching TRBD2. This CDR3 has 15 amino acids. Germline V gives CDR1 LNHDA, CDR2 SQIVND (reference sequence). Trimming at V came to 5 bases and at J to 4 bases, leaving 6 bases not matched to a gene. The CDR3 region is CASSWTSELYNEQFF. CDR3 nucleotides: TGTGCCAGTAGTTGGACTAGCGAACTTTACAATGAGCAGTTCTTC.

In its sample, this clone ranks as large. The chain couples TRBV11-3 to TRBJ1-4; D is ambiguous. Germline V CDR1 and CDR2: SGHNT, YENEEA. This CDR3 has 16 residues. V was clipped by 0 bases and J by 4 bases, with 12 bases between them. In nucleotides, the CDR3 is TGTGCCAGCAGCTTAGAACCAGGCCCCCGTAATGAAAAACTGTTTTTT. Translating gives CASSLEPGPRNEKLFF.

This clone has more than one count but fewer than ten. The chain employs TRBV6-8 and TRBJ2-3; 11 nucleotides match TRBD2. V gave up 0 bases and J gave up 2 bases; unmatched junction bases: 7. Looked up from germline, CDR1 is MNHGY and CDR2 is SAAAGT. The CDR3 contains 18 residues. The CDR3 nucleotides read TGTGCCAGCAGTTACTCGGTGGGGACTAGCGGCCCCACAGATACGCAGTATTTT. Translating it yields CASSYSVGTSGPTDTQYF.